The rows below give T cell receptor beta chains drawn from one sample of a study of tumor and adjacent non-tumor tissue in lung cancer. MiXCR, applied by TCRdb to the multiplex PCR reads, yields one record per CDR3 protein. The table shows more than 85,000 distinct CDR3 sequences, with roughly 62% occurring only once. Sequencing was done on a sample of lung tumor tissue. Every receptor here comes from a man in his 70s with non-small cell lung cancer. The CDR3 runs from the conserved cysteine through the conserved F or W. Each record gives: CDR3 DNA, CDR3 protein, J gene, clone size, D gene, V gene. The D gene is left open where the match is weak. Clone size is not always given. Where it is, it says once, few, many or a class for expanded clones.

DNA: TGCGCCAGCGGCCTCGCCCTCCCGGGACAGGGAGTAGAGGCGCAGTATTTT; CDR3: CASGLALPGQGVEAQYF; J: TRBJ2-3; size: NA; D: TRBD1; V: TRBV4-1
DNA: TGCGCCAGCAGCTTGGCCGGCAGCCATGGGGAGACCCAGTACTTC; CDR3: CASSLAGSHGETQYF; J: TRBJ2-5; size: few; D: NA; V: TRBV5-1
DNA: TGTACCACTCCCTTGACAGGGGAAAATTCACCCCTCCATTTT; CDR3: CTTPLTGENSPLHF; J: TRBJ1-6; size: NA; D: TRBD1; V: TRBV6-5
DNA: TGCACCAGCAGCCGCTCCTTGGGACAGGGTGTGGAGGCCCAGTACTTC; CDR3: CTSSRSLGQGVEAQYF; J: TRBJ2-5; size: NA; D: TRBD1; V: TRBV4-1
DNA: TGTGCCAGCAGCACCTACAGGGGAGCGAACACCGGGGATCTGTTTTTT; CDR3: CASSTYRGANTGDLFF; J: TRBJ2-2; size: NA; D: TRBD1; V: TRBV5-4
DNA: TGTACCAGCAGCTCTGGTGGGGGGACGAACATCGGGGAGCTGTTTTTT; CDR3: CTSSSGGGTNIGELFF; J: TRBJ2-2; size: NA; D: NA; V: TRBV11-2
DNA: TGTGCCAGCAGTTTGGCAGGGCGGTTGAGCTATGGCTACACCTTC; CDR3: CASSLAGRLSYGYTF; J: TRBJ1-2; size: many; D: NA; V: TRBV6-2/TRBV6-3
DNA: TGTGCCAGCAGTGGTCGGGCTAAGGATTCATCCCTCCACTTT; CDR3: CASSGRAKDSSLHF; J: TRBJ1-6; size: NA; D: NA; V: TRBV6-5
DNA: TGTGCCAACAGTTTGTTTACGAAGCAGTACTTC; CDR3: CANSLFTKQYF; J: TRBJ2-7; size: NA; D: NA; V: TRBV28
DNA: TGTGCCGGCAGTTACTCGACGACGGCGAGAGCTAGCACAGATACAGAGTATTTT; CDR3: CAGSYSTTARASTDTEYF; J: TRBJ2-3; size: NA; D: NA; V: TRBV6-5
DNA: TGTGCCACCAAGAACAGGTTACCAGACACTGAAGCTTTCTTT; CDR3: CATKNRLPDTEAFF; J: TRBJ1-1; size: many; D: NA; V: TRBV28
DNA: TGTGCCAACAGCTTGGGCCTAGCGGGGGACGCAGATACGCAGTATTTT; CDR3: CANSLGLAGDADTQYF; J: TRBJ2-3; size: NA; D: TRBD2; V: TRBV5-4
DNA: TGTGCCAGCAGTTTAGGGGGCAGGGGATCAGGTCAGCCCCAGCATTTT; CDR3: CASSLGGRGSGQPQHF; J: TRBJ1-5; size: many; D: NA; V: TRBV12-3/TRBV12-4